This TCR beta chain came from a study of cytomegalovirus exposure and HLA in healthy donors. Across the whole study: There were 117 million unique TCR beta sequences, drawn from roughly 200 million T cells, in an earlier analysis. Overall study results and limits: There were some 150 TCR beta chains listed as cytomegalovirus-associated. A later analysis linked a missense DCLRE1C variant to TCR beta V- and J-gene trimming.

The PCR made use of 60 Vbeta and 13 Jbeta primers. Generated by immunoSEQ multiplex PCR, the TCRdb table keeps only in-frame clones and is missing some. Among about 190,000 clones, roughly 86% were seen once, and the ten largest hold approximately 2%. The CDR3 is 18 amino acids. With V trimmed by 5 bases and J by 1 base, 8 bases remained unmatched. Per germline, CDR1 SEHNR and CDR2 FQNEAQ (reference sequence). This clone was picked up one time. The antigen is unknown. This TCR derives from a young woman in good health and CMV-seronegative. V and J are TRBV7-9 and TRBJ2-2; 12 bases are a match to TRBD2. The specimen sequenced was PBMCs. This chain's CDR3 is CASSQAPSGGGNTGELFF. The CDR3 region has the DNA TGTGCCAGCAGCCAAGCCCCTAGCGGGGGGGGGAACACCGGGGAGCTGTTTTTT.